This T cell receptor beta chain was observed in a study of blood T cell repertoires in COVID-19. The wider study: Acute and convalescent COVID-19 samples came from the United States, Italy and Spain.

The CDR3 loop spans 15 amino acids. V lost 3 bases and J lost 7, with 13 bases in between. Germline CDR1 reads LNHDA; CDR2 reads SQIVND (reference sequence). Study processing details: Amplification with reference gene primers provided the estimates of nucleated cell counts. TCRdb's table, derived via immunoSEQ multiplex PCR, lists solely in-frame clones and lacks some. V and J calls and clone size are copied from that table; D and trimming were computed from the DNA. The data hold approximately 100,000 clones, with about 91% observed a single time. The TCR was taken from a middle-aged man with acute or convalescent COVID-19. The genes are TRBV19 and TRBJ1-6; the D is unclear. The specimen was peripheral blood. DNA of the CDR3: TGTGCCAGTAGTATCGCGGGGTCTAGCAATTCACCCCTCCACTTT. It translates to CASSIAGSSNSPLHF. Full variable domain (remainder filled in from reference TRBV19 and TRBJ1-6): DGGITQSPKYLFRKEGQNVTLSCEQNLNHDAMYWYRQDPGQGLRLIYYSQIVNDFQKGDIAEGYSVSREKKESFPLTVTSAQKNPTAFYLCASSIAGSSNSPLHFGNGTRLTVT.